These 11 T cell receptor beta chains were all obtained from the same sample, sequenced in a study of blood T cell repertoires in COVID-19. The method was immunoSEQ multiplex PCR; TCRdb's version includes in-frame clones alone and lacks a portion of them. The table has 140,000 or so clones, over 80% seen once. Specimen: PBMCs or T cells enriched from blood (not recorded which). These receptors all come from a man between 60 and 75 years old who had recovered from COVID-19.

The DNA of the CDR3 is TGTGCCAGCTCACCTTTGGGACAGAGGCCAAACATTCAGTACTTC. Protein product: CASSPLGQRPNIQYF. The chain employs TRBV18 and TRBJ2-4, with 7 bases that match TRBD1. Per germline, CDR1 KGHSH and CDR2 LQKENI. J was trimmed by 6 bases and V by 3 bases; bases with no gene match: 8. This CDR3 has 15 residues.

V gene TRBV10-3 combines with J gene TRBJ1-5; no firm D call. Germline V gene sequence: CDR1 ENHRY, CDR2 SYGVKD. V was pared by 2 bases and J by 1 base, with 9 bases between. CDR3 length: 15 amino acids. CDR3 DNA sequence: TGTGCCATCAGTGAGCTCGGTGTCAGCAATCAGCCCCAGCATTTT. Amino acid sequence: CAISELGVSNQPQHF.

The gene calls are TRBV19 and TRBJ1-5; 7 bases align to TRBD1. The V segment lost 6 bases and the J segment 2 bases; nucleotides outside the gene matches: 4. CDR3 length equals 14 residues. Germline V gene sequence: CDR1 LNHDA, CDR2 SQIVND (reference sequence). This CDR3 reads CASRYRGGNQPQHF. CDR3 in DNA: TGTGCCAGTAGATACAGGGGAGGCAATCAGCCCCAGCATTTT.

This chain connects TRBV18 to TRBJ1-2; 7 nucleotides match TRBD1. This CDR3 contains 15 residues. Germline assignment: CDR1 KGHSH and CDR2 LQKENI. V lost 3 bases, J lost 2 bases, and 6 bases stayed unmatched. CDR3 bases: TGTGCCAGCTCACCGCTGACAGGGATAAACTATGGCTACACCTTC. Protein: CASSPLTGINYGYTF.

The chain joins TRBV30 to TRBJ2-1; perhaps TRBD2 as D (5 bases). Germline assignment: CDR1 GTSNPN and CDR2 SVGIG (reference sequence). CDR3 size: 12 residues. Trimming removed 3 bases from V and 6 bases from J, with 9 bases in between. CDR3 bases: TGTGCCTGGAGGTTAGCGCGCAATGAGCAGTTCTTC. Its translation is CAWRLARNEQFF.

V gene TRBV5-8 combines with J gene TRBJ2-5; D uncertain. The CDR3 is 14 residues long. V was shortened by 4 bases and J by 5 bases, with 15 bases between the two germline ends. The germline gives CDR1 SGHTS, CDR2 YDEGEE. The CDR3 region has the DNA TGTGCCAGCAGCCCCTACACGGCCGGGGAGACCCAGTACTTC. Protein sequence: CASSPYTAGETQYF.

The V call is TRBV12-3 or TRBV12-4, the J call TRBJ2-7; 9 positions agree with TRBD1. The CDR3 consists of 13 residues. V lost 5 bases and J lost 7; bases outside the gene matches: 6. CDR3 region: CASSPGTGWEQYF. CDR3 DNA: TGTGCCAGCAGTCCAGGGACAGGGTGGGAGCAGTACTTC.

This chain uses TRBV11-2 with TRBJ2-7; 8 nucleotides line up with TRBD2. The junction had 7 bases not matched to a gene; V was cut back by 1 base and J by 5 bases. The CDR3 consists of 15 residues. Germline loops: CDR1 SGHAT, CDR2 FQNNGV. CDR3 bases: TGTGCCAGCAGCTTAGGAGGGACTAGTTCTCACGAGCAGTACTTC. As protein: CASSLGGTSSHEQYF.

Only one count was recorded for this clone. V gene TRBV6-6 combines with J gene TRBJ2-1; 7 positions agree with TRBD2. This CDR3 contains 15 residues. CDR1 MNHNY and CDR2 SVGAGI come from the germline V gene (reference sequence). J lost 6 bases, V lost 6 bases, and 11 bases had no gene match. The CDR3 is CASSSLGSGANEQFF. CDR3 DNA: TGTGCCAGCAGCTCCCTGGGGAGCGGGGCCAATGAGCAGTTCTTC.

As for this clone: At the DNA level, this CDR3 is encoded by other sequences in the same sample as well. The rearrangement links TRBV7-6 to TRBJ2-2; D remains unclear. Germline V gene sequence: CDR1 SGHVS, CDR2 FNYEAQ. Trimming removed 1 base from V and 2 bases from J, with 11 bases in between. The CDR3 is made up of 16 amino acids. The DNA for the CDR3 is TGTGCCAGCAGCTTAGTCGCAGGCCTCAACACCGGGGAGCTGTTTTTT. Protein: CASSLVAGLNTGELFF.

The chain joins TRBV7-6 to TRBJ1-2; D is uncertain. Germline CDR1 reads SGHVS; CDR2 reads FNYEAQ. Trimming stripped 5 bases from V and 4 bases from J, with 14 bases between. This CDR3 is built from 14 residues. The CDR3 nucleotides read TGTGCCAGCAGCCCCGACACCGCGGGCTATGGCTACACCTTC. Translation: CASSPDTAGYGYTF.